This record looks at one TCR beta chain sequence and its context. Its antigen remains unknown. The record originates from a study of cytomegalovirus exposure and HLA in healthy donors. Whole-study results and caveats: Sequencing likely caused a cluster of highly shared sequence variants. In vitro checks showed that a few CMV-associated chains really do target CMV antigens. The availability of immune exposure information extended only to CMV serostatus.

Primers included in the PCR were 60 Vbeta and 13 Jbeta primers. Only in-frame clones appear in the TCRdb table, and some are missing; sequencing was by immunoSEQ multiplex PCR. The sample holds around 150,000 clones, approximately 85% seen once. This TCR derives from a young man in good health and CMV-seropositive. The sequenced sample consisted of PBMCs.

The CDR3 reads CASSVWVGRRETQYF. CDR3 nucleotide sequence: TGTGCCAGCAGCGTTTGGGTGGGGCGCAGAGAGACCCAGTACTTC. The rearrangement uses TRBV9 and TRBJ2-5; possibly TRBD1 for D (5 bases). V lost 2 bases to trimming and J lost 4 bases, with 15 bases between them. The CDR3 is 15 amino acids. Germline CDR1 is SGDLS and CDR2 is YYNGEE.